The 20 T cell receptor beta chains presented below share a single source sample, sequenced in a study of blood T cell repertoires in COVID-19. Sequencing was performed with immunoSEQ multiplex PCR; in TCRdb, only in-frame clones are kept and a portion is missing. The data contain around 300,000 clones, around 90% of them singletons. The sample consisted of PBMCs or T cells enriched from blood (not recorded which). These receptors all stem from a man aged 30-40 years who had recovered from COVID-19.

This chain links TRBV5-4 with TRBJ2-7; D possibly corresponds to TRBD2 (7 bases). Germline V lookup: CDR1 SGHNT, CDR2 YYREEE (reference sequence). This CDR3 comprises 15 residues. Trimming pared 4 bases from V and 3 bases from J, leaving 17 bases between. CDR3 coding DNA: TGTGCCAGCAGCCCCGGAGGGGGGGGTGGCTACGAGCAGTACTTC. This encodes CASSPGGGGGYEQYF.

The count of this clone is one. The CDR3 spells CASSPGTGPLSYGYTF. The CDR3 DNA sequence: TGTGCCAGCAGCCCCGGGACAGGGCCTCTAAGCTATGGCTACACCTTC. The chain has TRBV28 and TRBJ1-2; 9 nucleotides match TRBD1. Trimming took 6 bases from V and 4 from J; bases not matched to a gene: 12. Germline CDR1 MDHEN, CDR2 SYDVKM. CDR3 length: 16 residues.

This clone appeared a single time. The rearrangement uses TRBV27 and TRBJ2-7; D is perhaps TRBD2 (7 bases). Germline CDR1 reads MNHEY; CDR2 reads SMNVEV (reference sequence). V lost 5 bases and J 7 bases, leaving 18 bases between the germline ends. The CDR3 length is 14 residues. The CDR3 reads CASSRMGGAEEQYF. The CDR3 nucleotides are TGTGCCAGCAGTCGGATGGGGGGGGCTGAAGAGCAGTACTTC.

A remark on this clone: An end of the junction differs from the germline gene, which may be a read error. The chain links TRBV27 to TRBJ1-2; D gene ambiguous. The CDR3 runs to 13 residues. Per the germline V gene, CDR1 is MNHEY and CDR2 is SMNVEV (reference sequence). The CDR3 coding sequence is TGTGCCAGCAGTTTAGAGGGAAACTCTGGCTACACCTTC. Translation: CASSLEGNSGYTF.

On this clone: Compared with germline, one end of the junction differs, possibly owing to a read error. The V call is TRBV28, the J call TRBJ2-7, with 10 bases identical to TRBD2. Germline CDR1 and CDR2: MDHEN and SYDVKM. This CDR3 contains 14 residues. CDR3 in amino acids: CASSLSSGGEIALF. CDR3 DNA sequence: TGTGCCAGCAGTTTGTCTAGCGGGGGAGAGATAGCCCTTTTC.

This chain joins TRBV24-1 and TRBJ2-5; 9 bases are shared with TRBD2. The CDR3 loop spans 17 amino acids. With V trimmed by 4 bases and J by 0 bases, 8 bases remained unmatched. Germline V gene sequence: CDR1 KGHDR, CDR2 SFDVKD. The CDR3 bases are TGTGCCACCAGTGAAGGTCGAGCGGGGGGATACCAAGAGACCCAGTACTTC. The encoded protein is CATSEGRAGGYQETQYF.

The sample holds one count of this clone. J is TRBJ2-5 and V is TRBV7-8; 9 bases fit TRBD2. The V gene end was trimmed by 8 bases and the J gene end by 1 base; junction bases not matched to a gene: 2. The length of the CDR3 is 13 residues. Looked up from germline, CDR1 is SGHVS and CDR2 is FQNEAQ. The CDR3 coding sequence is TGTGCCAGCCAGACTAGCGGCCAAGAGACCCAGTACTTC. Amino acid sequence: CASQTSGQETQYF.

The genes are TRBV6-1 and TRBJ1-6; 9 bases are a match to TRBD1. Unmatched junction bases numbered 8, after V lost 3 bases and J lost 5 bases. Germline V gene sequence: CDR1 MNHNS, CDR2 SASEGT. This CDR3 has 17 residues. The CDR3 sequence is CASSDGGWDRDNSPLHF. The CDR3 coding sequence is TGTGCCAGCAGTGATGGGGGGTGGGACAGGGATAATTCACCCCTCCACTTT.

This CDR3 reads CASPEVPHQLAGGPEETQYF. The CDR3 bases are TGTGCAAGTCCCGAAGTTCCACACCAGCTAGCGGGGGGGCCGGAAGAGACCCAGTACTTC. The chain recombines TRBV12-2 with TRBJ2-5; TRBD2, the D gene given by the table, was not confirmed from the DNA. TRBV12-2 is tagged as a pseudogene. The CDR3 has 20 residues.

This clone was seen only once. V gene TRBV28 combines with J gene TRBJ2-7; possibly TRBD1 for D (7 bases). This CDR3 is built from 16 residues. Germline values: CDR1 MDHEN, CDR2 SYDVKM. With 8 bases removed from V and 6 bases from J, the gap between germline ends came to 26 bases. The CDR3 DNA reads TGTGCCAGCTGCCACCGTACCACTTCCAGGGGGGCCGAGCAGTACTTC. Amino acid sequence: CASCHRTTSRGAEQYF.

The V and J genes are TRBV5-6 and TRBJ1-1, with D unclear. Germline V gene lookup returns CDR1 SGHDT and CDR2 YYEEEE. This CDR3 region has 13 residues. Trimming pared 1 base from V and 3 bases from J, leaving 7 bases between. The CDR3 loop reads CASSLRGYTEAFF. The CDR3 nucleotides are TGTGCCAGCAGCTTGCGAGGCTACACTGAAGCTTTCTTT.

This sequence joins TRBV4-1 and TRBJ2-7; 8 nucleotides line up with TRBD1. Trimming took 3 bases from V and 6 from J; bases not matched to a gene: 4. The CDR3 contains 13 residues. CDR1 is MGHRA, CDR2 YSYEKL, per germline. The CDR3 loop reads CASSHGQGAEQYF. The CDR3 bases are TGCGCCAGCAGCCACGGACAGGGTGCCGAGCAGTACTTC.

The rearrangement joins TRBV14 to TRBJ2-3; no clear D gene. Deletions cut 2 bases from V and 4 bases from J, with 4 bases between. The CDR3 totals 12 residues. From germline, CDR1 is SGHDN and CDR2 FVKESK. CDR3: CASSQSADTQYF. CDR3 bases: TGTGCCAGCAGCCAATCTGCAGATACGCAGTATTTT.

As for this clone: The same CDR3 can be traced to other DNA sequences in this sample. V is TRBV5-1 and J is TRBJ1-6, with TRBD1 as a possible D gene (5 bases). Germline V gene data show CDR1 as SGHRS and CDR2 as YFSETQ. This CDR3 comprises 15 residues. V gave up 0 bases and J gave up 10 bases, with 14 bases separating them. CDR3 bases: TGCGCCAGCAGCTTGGCAGGGCAGGGTAGGTCACCCCTCCACTTT. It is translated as CASSLAGQGRSPLHF.

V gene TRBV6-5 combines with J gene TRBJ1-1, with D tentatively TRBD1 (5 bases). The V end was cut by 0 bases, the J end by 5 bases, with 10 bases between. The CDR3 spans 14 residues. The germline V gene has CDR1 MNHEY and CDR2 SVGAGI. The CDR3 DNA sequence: TGTGCCAGCAGTTACTCTCCGGGGGGAACTGAAGCTTTCTTT. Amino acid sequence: CASSYSPGGTEAFF.

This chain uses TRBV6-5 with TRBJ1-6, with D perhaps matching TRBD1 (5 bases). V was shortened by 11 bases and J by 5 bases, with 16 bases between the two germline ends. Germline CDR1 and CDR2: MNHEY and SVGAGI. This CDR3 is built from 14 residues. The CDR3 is CAVSRQRDNSPLHF. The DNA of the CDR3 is TGTGCCGTATCCCGACAGCGCGATAATTCACCCCTCCACTTT.

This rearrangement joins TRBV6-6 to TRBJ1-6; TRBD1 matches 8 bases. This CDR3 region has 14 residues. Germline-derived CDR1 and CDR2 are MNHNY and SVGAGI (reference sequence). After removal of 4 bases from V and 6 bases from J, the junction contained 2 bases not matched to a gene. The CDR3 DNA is TGTGCCAGCAGTTGGGACAGGCTTAATTCACCCCTCCACTTT. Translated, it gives CASSWDRLNSPLHF.

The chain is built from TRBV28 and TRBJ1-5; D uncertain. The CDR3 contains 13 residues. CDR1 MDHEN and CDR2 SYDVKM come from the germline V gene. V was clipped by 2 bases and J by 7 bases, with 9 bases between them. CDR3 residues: CASSLGGHQPQHF. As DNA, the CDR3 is TGTGCCAGCAGTTTAGGCGGTCACCAGCCCCAGCATTTT.

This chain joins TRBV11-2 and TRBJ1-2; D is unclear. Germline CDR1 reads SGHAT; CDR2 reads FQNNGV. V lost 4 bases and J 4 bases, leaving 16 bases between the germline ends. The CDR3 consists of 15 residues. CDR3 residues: CASSSTSWASYGYTF. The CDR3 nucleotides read TGTGCCAGCAGCTCCACGTCGTGGGCCTCCTATGGCTACACCTTC.

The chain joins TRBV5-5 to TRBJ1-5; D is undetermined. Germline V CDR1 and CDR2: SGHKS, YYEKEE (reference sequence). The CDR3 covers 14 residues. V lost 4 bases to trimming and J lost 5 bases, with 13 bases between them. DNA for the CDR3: TGTGCCAGCAGCCGTTCCGGGAACGATCAGCCCCAGCATTTT. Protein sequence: CASSRSGNDQPQHF. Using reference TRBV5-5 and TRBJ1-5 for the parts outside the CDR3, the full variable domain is DAGVTQSPTHLIKTRGQQVTLRCSPISGHKSVSWYQQVLGQGPQFIFQYYEKEERGRGNFPDRFSARQFPNYSSELNVNALLLGDSALYLCASSRSGNDQPQHFGDGTRLSIL.